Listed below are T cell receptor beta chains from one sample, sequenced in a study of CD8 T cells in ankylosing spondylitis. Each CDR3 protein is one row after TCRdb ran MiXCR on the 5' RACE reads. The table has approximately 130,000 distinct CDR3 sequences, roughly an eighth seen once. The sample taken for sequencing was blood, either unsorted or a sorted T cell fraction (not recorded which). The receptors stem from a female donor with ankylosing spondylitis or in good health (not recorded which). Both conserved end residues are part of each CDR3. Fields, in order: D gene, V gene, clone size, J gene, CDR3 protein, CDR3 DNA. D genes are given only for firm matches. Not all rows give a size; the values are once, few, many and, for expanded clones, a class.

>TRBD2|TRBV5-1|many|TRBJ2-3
CASSQGLAVQDTQYF
TGCGCCAGCAGCCAGGGACTAGCGGTTCAAGATACGCAGTATTTT
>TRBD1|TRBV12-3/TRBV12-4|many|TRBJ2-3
CASSFRGQADTQYF
TGTGCCAGCAGTTTCAGGGGGCAAGCAGATACGCAGTATTTT
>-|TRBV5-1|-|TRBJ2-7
CASSWDTSYEQYF
TGCGCCAGCAGCTGGGACACTTCCTACGAGCAGTACTTC
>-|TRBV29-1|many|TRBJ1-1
CSVLRENTEAFF
TGCAGCGTCCTCAGGGAGAACACTGAAGCTTTCTTT
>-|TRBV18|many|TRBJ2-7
CASSPQPQGDEQYF
TGTGCCAGCTCACCACAGCCCCAGGGTGACGAGCAGTACTTC
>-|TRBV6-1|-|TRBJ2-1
CASAIGGPYNEQFF
TGTGCCAGCGCCATTGGGGGTCCCTACAATGAGCAGTTCTTC
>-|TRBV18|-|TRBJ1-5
CASSASQGGNQPQHF
TGTGCCAGCTCGGCTTCCCAGGGAGGCAATCAGCCCCAGCATTTT
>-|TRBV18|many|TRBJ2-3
CASSRSVADTQYF
TGTGCCAGCTCACGAAGTGTCGCAGATACGCAGTATTTT
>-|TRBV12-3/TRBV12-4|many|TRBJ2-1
CASSFRERGNEQFF
TGTGCCAGCAGTTTTAGGGAAAGGGGGAATGAGCAGTTCTTC
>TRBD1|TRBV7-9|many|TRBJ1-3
CASSHRDRGNTIYF
TGTGCCAGCAGCCACCGGGACAGGGGAAACACCATATATTTT
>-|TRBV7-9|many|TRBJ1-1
CASIRTVNTEAFF
TGTGCCAGCATCCGGACGGTGAACACTGAAGCTTTCTTT
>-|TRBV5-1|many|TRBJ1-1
CASSLEVGADTEAFF
TGCGCCAGCAGCTTGGAAGTGGGGGCGGACACTGAAGCTTTCTTT
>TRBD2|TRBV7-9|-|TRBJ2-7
CASTLGLAGLYEQYF
TGTGCCAGCACCTTGGGACTAGCGGGGCTCTACGAGCAGTACTTC
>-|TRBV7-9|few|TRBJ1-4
CASSSLRATNEKLFF
TGTGCCAGCAGCAGTCTCAGAGCAACTAATGAAAAACTGTTTTTT
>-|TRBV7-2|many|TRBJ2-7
CASSLALGREQYF
TGTGCCAGCAGCTTAGCTCTAGGTCGCGAGCAGTACTTC
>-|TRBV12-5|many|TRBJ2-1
CASGLVVERGLSDNEQFF
TGTGCTAGTGGTTTGGTAGTGGAAAGGGGCCTTTCTGACAATGAGCAGTTCTTC
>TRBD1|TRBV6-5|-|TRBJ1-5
CASSPLGTGLTQPQHF
TGTGCCAGCAGCCCCTTGGGGACAGGGCTCACTCAGCCCCAGCATTTT
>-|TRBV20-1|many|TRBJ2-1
CSARADGTQYYNEQFF
TGCAGTGCTAGGGCGGACGGGACCCAGTACTACAATGAGCAGTTCTTC
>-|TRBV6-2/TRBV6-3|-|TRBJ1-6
CASVGPGGSYNSPLHF
TGTGCCAGCGTTGGGCCGGGAGGCTCCTATAATTCACCCCTCCACTTT
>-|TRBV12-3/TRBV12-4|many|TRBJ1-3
CASSSFWGIAGNTIYF
TGTGCCAGCAGTTCTTTTTGGGGGATAGCTGGAAACACCATATATTTT
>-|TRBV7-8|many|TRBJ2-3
CASSLAPASTDTQYF
TGTGCCAGCAGCTTAGCGCCGGCTAGCACAGATACGCAGTATTTT
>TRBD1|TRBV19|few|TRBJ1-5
CASRDRDRGQPQHF
TGTGCCAGTAGGGACAGGGATCGTGGTCAGCCCCAGCATTTT
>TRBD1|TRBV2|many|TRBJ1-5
CASQRGQGLQPQHF
TGTGCCAGCCAGAGGGGACAGGGGCTACAGCCCCAGCATTTT